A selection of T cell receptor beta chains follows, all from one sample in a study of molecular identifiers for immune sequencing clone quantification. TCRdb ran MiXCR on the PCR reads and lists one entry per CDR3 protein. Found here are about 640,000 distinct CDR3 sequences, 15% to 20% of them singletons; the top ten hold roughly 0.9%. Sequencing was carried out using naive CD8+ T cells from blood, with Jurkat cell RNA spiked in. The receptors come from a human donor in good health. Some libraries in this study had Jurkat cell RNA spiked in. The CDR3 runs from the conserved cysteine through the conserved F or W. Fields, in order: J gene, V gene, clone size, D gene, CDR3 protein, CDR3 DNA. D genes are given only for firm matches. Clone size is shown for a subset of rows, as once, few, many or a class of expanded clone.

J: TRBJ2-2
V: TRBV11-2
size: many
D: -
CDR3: CASSFSLAGELFF
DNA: TGTGCCAGCAGCTTTTCACTAGCCGGGGAGCTGTTTTTT

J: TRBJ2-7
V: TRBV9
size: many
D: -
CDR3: CASSPDNSYEQYF
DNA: TGTGCCAGCAGCCCTGACAACTCCTACGAGCAGTACTTC

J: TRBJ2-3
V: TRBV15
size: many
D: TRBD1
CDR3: CATSRDREDRGYPDTQYF
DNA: TGTGCCACCAGCAGAGATAGGGAGGACAGGGGGTACCCAGATACGCAGTATTTT

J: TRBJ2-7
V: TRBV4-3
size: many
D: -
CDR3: CASSQEGVRTYEQYF
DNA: TGCGCCAGCTCCCAAGAGGGCGTAAGAACCTACGAGCAGTACTTC

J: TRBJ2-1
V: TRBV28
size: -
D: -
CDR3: CAGSRNEQFF
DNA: TGTGCCGGCAGCCGGAATGAGCAGTTCTTC

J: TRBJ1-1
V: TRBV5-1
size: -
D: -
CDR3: CASSWGGPGTNTEASF
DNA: TGCGCCAGCAGCTGGGGTGGCCCGGGGACGAACACTGAAGCTTCCTTT

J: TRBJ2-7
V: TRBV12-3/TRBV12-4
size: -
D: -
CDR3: CASSQDGGSGYEQYF
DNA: TGTGCCAGCAGTCAAGACGGGGGAAGCGGCTACGAGCAGTACTTC

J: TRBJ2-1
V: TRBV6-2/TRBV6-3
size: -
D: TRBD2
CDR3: CASSSFGTSAYNEQFF
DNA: TGTGCCAGCAGTTCCTTCGGGACTAGCGCCTACAATGAGCAGTTCTTC

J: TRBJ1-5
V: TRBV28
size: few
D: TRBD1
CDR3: CASSWTGGAGQPQHF
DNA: TGTGCCAGCAGCTGGACAGGGGGCGCCGGGCAGCCCCAGCATTTT

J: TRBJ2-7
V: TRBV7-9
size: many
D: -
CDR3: CASSPGVNYEQYF
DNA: TGTGCCAGCAGCCCCGGGGTCAACTACGAGCAGTACTTC

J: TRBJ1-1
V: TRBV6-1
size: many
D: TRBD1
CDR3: CASREGQGSGAEAFF
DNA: TGTGCCAGCAGAGAGGGACAGGGGTCGGGGGCTGAAGCTTTCTTT

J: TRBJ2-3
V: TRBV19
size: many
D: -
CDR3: CASSIGKGSTDTQYF
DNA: TGTGCCAGTAGTATCGGAAAGGGTAGCACAGATACGCAGTATTTT

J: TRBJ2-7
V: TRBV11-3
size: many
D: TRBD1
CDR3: CASSGTASHEQYF
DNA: TGTGCCAGCAGCGGGACAGCCTCCCACGAGCAGTACTTC

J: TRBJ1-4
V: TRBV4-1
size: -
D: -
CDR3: CASSQEGGLWEKLFF
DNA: TGCGCCAGCAGCCAAGAGGGGGGCTTGTGGGAAAAACTGTTTTTT

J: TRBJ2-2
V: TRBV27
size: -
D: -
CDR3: CASGKHRHPGELFF
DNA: TGTGCCAGCGGGAAGCACCGACATCCCGGGGAGCTGTTTTTT

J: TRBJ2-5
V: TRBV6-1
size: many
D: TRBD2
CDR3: CASSEAFPSGIQETQYF
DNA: TGTGCCAGCAGTGAAGCCTTTCCTAGCGGGATCCAAGAGACCCAGTACTTC

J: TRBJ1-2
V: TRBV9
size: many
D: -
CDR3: CASSVGPPGANYGYTF
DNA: TGTGCCAGCAGCGTAGGTCCCCCAGGGGCCAACTATGGCTACACCTTC

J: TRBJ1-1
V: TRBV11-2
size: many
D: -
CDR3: CASTFSGRGTTEAFF
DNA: TGTGCCAGCACCTTTAGTGGGAGGGGTACGACTGAAGCTTTCTTT

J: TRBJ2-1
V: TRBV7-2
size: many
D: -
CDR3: CASNAISGYHEQFF
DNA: TGTGCCAGCAACGCCATCTCAGGGTACCATGAGCAGTTCTTC

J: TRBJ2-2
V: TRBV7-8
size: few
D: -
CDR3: CASDRDANTGELFF
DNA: TGTGCCAGCGACCGAGATGCGAACACCGGGGAGCTGTTTTTT

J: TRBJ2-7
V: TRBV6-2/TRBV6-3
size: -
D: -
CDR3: CASSLSKVSYEQYF
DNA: TGTGCCAGCAGTCTTTCTAAAGTCTCCTACGAGCAGTACTTC

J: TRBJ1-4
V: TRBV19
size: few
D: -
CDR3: CASSIPEAATNEKLFF
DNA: TGTGCCAGTAGTATCCCGGAGGCAGCAACTAATGAAAAACTGTTTTTT

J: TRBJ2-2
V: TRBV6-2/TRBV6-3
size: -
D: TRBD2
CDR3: CASSYVGLAGSYGELFF
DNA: TGTGCCAGCAGTTACGTCGGACTAGCGGGTTCTTATGGGGAGCTGTTTTTT

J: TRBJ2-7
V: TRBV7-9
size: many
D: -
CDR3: CASSSPMAESYEQYF
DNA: TGTGCCAGCAGCTCCCCTATGGCGGAATCCTACGAGCAGTACTTC

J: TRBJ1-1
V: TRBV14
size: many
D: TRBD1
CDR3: CASSPRGPAEAFF
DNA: TGTGCCAGCAGCCCAAGGGGGCCCGCTGAAGCTTTCTTT

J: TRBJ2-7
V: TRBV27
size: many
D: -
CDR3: CASSYGGGLGEQYF
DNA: TGTGCCAGCAGTTATGGAGGGGGTTTGGGCGAGCAGTACTTC

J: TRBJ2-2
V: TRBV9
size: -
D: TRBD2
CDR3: CASSVETSWNTGELSF
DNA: TGTGCTAGCAGCGTAGAGACTAGCTGGAACACCGGGGAGCTGTCTTTT

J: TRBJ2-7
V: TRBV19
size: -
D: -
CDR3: CASSIDGSTYEQYF
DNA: TGTGCCAGTAGTATAGACGGCAGCACCTACGAGCAGTACTTC

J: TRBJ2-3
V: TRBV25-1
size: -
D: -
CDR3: CASSTRGTSGYTQYF
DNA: TGTGCCAGCAGTACAAGGGGGACCAGCGGGTATACGCAGTATTTT

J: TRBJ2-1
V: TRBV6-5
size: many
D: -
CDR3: CASRVREVRGPYNEQFF
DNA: TGTGCCAGCAGGGTCAGGGAGGTTCGGGGGCCCTACAATGAGCAGTTCTTC

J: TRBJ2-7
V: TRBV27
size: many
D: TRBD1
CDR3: CASSSIGGQDPSMQYF
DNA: TGTGCCAGCAGTTCAATCGGGGGACAGGACCCCTCGATGCAGTACTTC

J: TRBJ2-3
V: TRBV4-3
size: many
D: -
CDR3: CASSLSRAWEDTQYF
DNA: TGCGCCAGCAGCCTCTCTAGGGCTTGGGAAGATACGCAGTATTTT

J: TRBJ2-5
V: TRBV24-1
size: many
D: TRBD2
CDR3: CATSEPTSAGVGTQYF
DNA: TGTGCCACCAGTGAGCCTACTAGCGCCGGCGTAGGGACCCAGTACTTC

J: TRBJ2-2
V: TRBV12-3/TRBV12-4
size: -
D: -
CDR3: CASSPPPELFF
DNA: TGTGCCAGCAGTCCCCCCCCGGAGCTGTTTTTT

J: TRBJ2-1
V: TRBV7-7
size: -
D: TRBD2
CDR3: CASSLTASGNNEQFF
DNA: TGTGCTAGCAGCTTAACGGCTAGCGGAAACAATGAGCAGTTCTTC

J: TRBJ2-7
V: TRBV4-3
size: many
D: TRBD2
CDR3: CASSQDLAGAAGEQYF
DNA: TGCGCCAGCAGCCAAGACCTAGCGGGAGCGGCGGGGGAGCAGTACTTC

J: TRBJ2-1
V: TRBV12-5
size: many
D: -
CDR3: CASGFSYNEQFF
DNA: TGTGCTAGTGGTTTTAGCTACAATGAGCAGTTCTTC